This TCR beta chain was captured by sequencing in a study of tumor-infiltrating lymphocytes in primary liver carcinoma. Study-level information: The cohort included men and women aged 30 to 69 years. Samples returned roughly 3.65 to 7.13 million productive TCRbeta reads each. Read depth did not differ significantly between tissue types. Study observations and caveats: Tumors reached a significantly greater top-250-clone fraction than blood did (p = 0.039).

The roughly 20-31 mg bulk tissue piece was not sorted before simultaneous RNA and DNA extraction. Cases comprised patients with primary liver carcinoma who received surgical resection. CDR3 length: 14 residues. Per the germline V gene, CDR1 is MNHEY and CDR2 is SVGEGT. cDNA specific to TCR beta was made from 500 ng of total RNA, with a constant-region primer employed for priming. Researchers made the TCR beta libraries by running three nested multiplex PCR rounds with slightly modified ARM-PCR. Running around 9 cycles apiece, the first two PCR rounds relied on TRBV1-TRBV30 forward primers together with a C-beta reverse primer. TCRdb re-derived calls from the multiplex PCR reads in MiXCR, one entry per CDR3 protein. The data show tens of thousands of distinct CDR3 sequences, about 75% seen once. This clonotype has just a few counts. Its target is unknown. One end of the junction does not line up with germline, which may come from a read error.

V is TRBV6-2 or TRBV6-3 and J is TRBJ1-2; 9 bases align to TRBD1. This receptor was obtained from a man aged 40-50 years with primary liver carcinoma and hepatitis B virus infection. The sample consisted of tumor-adjacent normal liver tissue. In DNA, the CDR3 is TGTGCCAGCAGCCGCGGACAGGGGCAGGATGGCTACACTTTC. It translates to CASSRGQGQDGYTF.